One sample yielded the 9 T cell receptor beta chains listed below, sequenced in a study of blood T cell repertoires in COVID-19. The data were produced by immunoSEQ multiplex PCR, yet TCRdb's version contains in-frame clones alone and is incomplete. The top ten hold 10% to 15% of the sample, which has more than 95,000 clones, about 86% seen once. The sequencing sample was made of peripheral blood. These receptor sequences come from a woman aged 60 to 75 in a cohort sampled during active or convalescent COVID-19.

V is TRBV5-4 and J is TRBJ2-5; 7 bases agree with TRBD1. The CDR3 length is 14 residues. Per the germline V gene, CDR1 is SGHNT and CDR2 is YYREEE (reference sequence). After removal of 4 bases from V and 1 base from J, the junction contained 4 bases not matched to a gene. The CDR3 DNA sequence: TGTGCCAGCAGCACACAGGGGATCCAAGAGACCCAGTACTTC. It yields the protein CASSTQGIQETQYF.

This sequence joins TRBV5-6 and TRBJ2-1; 9 bases map to TRBD2. The germline V gene has CDR1 SGHDT and CDR2 YYEEEE. CDR3 length equals 18 residues. Germline trimming cut 2 bases from V and 6 bases from J; bases unmatched to any gene: 15. CDR3 DNA: TGTGCCAGCAGCTTTTTCTCTAGTTTAGCGGGAGCTGGCAATGAGCAGTTCTTC. It translates to CASSFFSSLAGAGNEQFF.

The CDR3 nucleotides read TGTGCCAGCAGTTCCCCACCGGAACAGGCCGAGCAGTACTTC. Protein product: CASSSPPEQAEQYF. V usage is TRBV6-6 and J usage is TRBJ2-7, with D perhaps TRBD1 (5 bases). The CDR3 has 14 amino acids. The germline V and J ends were trimmed by 4 bases and 6 bases, with 16 bases remaining between them. CDR1 is MNHNY, CDR2 SVGAGI, per germline (reference sequence).

For this clone: A junction end diverges from the germline sequence, so it may reflect a read error. This chain uses TRBV30 with TRBJ1-1, with D maybe TRBD1 (5 bases). This CDR3 spans 11 amino acids. Germline CDR1 reads GTSNPN; CDR2 reads SVGIG (reference sequence). CDR3 sequence: CAGRMNTEAFF. CDR3 bases: TGCGCAGGGCGTATGAACACTGAAGCTTTCTTT. The entire variable domain, with the rest obtained from reference TRBV30 and TRBJ1-1, is as follows: SQTIHQWPATLVQPVGSPLSLECTVEGTSNPNLYWYRQAAGRGLQLLFYSVGIGQISSEVPQNLSASRPQDRQFILSSKKLLLSDSGFYLCAGRMNTEAFFGQGTRLTVV.

Concerning this clone: A read error may produce the germline difference seen at one junction end. The CDR3: CASSSSGGFWTGYF. In nucleotides, the CDR3 is TGTGCCAGCAGTTCCAGCGGCGGTTTTTGGACAGGATACTTT. This chain connects TRBV2 to TRBJ1-4; 7 nucleotides align to TRBD1. The CDR3 has 14 residues. Germline V gene sequence: CDR1 SNHLY, CDR2 FYNNEI.

The chain links TRBV7-2 to TRBJ1-2; TRBD1 aligns across 8 bases. Germline values: CDR1 SGHTA, CDR2 FQGNSA. V lost 5 bases to trimming and J lost 8 bases; unmatched junction nucleotides: 13. The CDR3 loop spans 15 amino acids. The CDR3 is CASSTRRQGIEGYTF. CDR3 nucleotide sequence: TGTGCCAGCAGCACAAGAAGACAGGGGATAGAAGGCTACACCTTC.

The rearrangement joins TRBV11-2 to TRBJ2-7; 11 bases are a match to TRBD2. This CDR3 has 16 amino acids. V gave up 5 bases and J gave up 0 bases; unmatched junction bases: 6. CDR1 is SGHAT, CDR2 FQNNGV, per germline. DNA of the CDR3: TGTGCCAGCAGCGCCACGACTAGCGGGATCTCCTACGAGCAGTACTTC. Translated: CASSATTSGISYEQYF. Based on the CDR3 plus reference TRBV11-2 and TRBJ2-7, the full variable domain is EAGVAQSPRYKIIEKRQSVAFWCNPISGHATLYWYQQILGQGPKLLIQFQNNGVVDDSQLPKDRFSAERLKGVDSTLKIQPAKLEDSAVYLCASSATTSGISYEQYFGPGTRLTVT.

The chain links TRBV30 to TRBJ2-1; weak D call: TRBD2 (6 bases). The V end was cut by 5 bases, the J end by 4 bases, with 24 bases between. The CDR3 sequence is 17 residues long. The V gene's germline CDR1 is GTSNPN and CDR2 SVGIG (reference sequence). CDR3 residues: CAWGRGLGSAGYNEQFF. For the CDR3, the DNA is TGTGCCTGGGGGAGAGGACTGGGCTCTGCGGGATACAATGAGCAGTTCTTC.

The chain carries TRBV28 and TRBJ1-2, with D maybe TRBD1 (5 bases). V lost 2 bases and J 7 bases, leaving 11 bases between the germline ends. In germline, CDR1 is MDHEN, CDR2 SYDVKM. The CDR3 totals 13 residues. DNA of the CDR3: TGTGCCAGCAGTTTAGAGGATAGGGGTGGCTACACCTTC. Its translation: CASSLEDRGGYTF.